These 26 T cell receptor beta chains came from one sample sequenced in a study of memory CD4+ T cells and cytomegalovirus serostatus. Data came from immunoSEQ multiplex PCR; TCRdb stores just in-frame clones and leaves some out. This table has tens of thousands of clones, around 79% appearing once. Single viable CD3+CD4+CD8-CD45RO+ cells were sorted as the memory CD4+ T cells. Sequencing was performed on memory CD4+ T cells from blood. The receptors were sampled from an adult in good health and CMV-seronegative.

The chain joins TRBV18 to TRBJ2-7; a possible D gene is TRBD1 (6 bases). Germline V CDR1 and CDR2: KGHSH, LQKENI. This CDR3 has 13 amino acids. The V end lost 4 bases, the J end lost 5 bases, and 12 bases lay between the germline ends. The CDR3 DNA sequence: TGTGCCAGCTCACTCAGCCAGGGGAACGAGCAGTACTTC. Its translation is CASSLSQGNEQYF.

This rearrangement joins TRBV11-1 to TRBJ2-1, with D perhaps being TRBD1 or TRBD2 (6 bases each). Between the trimmed V and J ends, which lost 1 base and 4 bases, there was a span of 17 bases. Per germline, CDR1 SGHAT and CDR2 FQDESV (reference sequence). This CDR3 comprises 17 residues. The CDR3 region is CASSLGRAGGAYNEQFF. CDR3 in DNA: TGTGCCAGCAGCTTAGGGCGGGCCGGGGGCGCTTACAATGAGCAGTTCTTC.

The chain employs TRBV4-3 and TRBJ1-1; unclear D gene. Germline V CDR1 and CDR2: LGHNA, YSLEER. The CDR3 covers 13 residues. V was clipped by 0 bases and J by 9 bases, with 11 bases between them. The CDR3 region is CASSQDLRQQAFF. The CDR3 coding sequence is TGCGCCAGCAGCCAAGACCTAAGGCAGCAAGCTTTCTTT.

The J gene is TRBJ2-3, the V gene TRBV7-7; 12 nucleotides match TRBD2. Germline assignment: CDR1 SSHAT and CDR2 FNYEAQ (reference sequence). V lost 11 bases and J lost 9; bases outside the gene matches: 12. The CDR3 covers 14 residues. In DNA, the CDR3 is TGTGCCGTTCAACGGACTAGCGGGGACCAAACGCAGTATTTT. It codes for CAVQRTSGDQTQYF.

This clone counts as medium-sized. This chain links TRBV6-5 with TRBJ1-6; D is unclear. This CDR3 has 15 residues. Trimming took off 7 bases at V and 11 bases at J, with 21 bases between the two ends. Germline V CDR1 and CDR2: MNHEY, SVGAGI. The CDR3 DNA sequence: TGTGCCAGCAAAATTTTAGGGCTAGATGCTACACCCCTCCACTTT. Its protein product is CASKILGLDATPLHF.

J is TRBJ2-3 and V is TRBV5-4; TRBD2 aligns across 11 bases. Losses at the gene ends were 1 base for V and 6 bases for J; bases not matched to a gene: 7. The CDR3 spans 16 residues. The germline CDR1 and CDR2 sequences are SGHNT and YYREEE (reference sequence). Here the CDR3 DNA reads TGTGCCAGCAGCTTGTGGGCTAGCGGGGGGCTCGATACGCAGTATTTT. It translates to CASSLWASGGLDTQYF.

This chain joins TRBV6-6 and TRBJ2-7, with D hard to call. V was clipped by 7 bases and J by 0 bases, with 16 bases between them. Looked up from germline, CDR1 is MNHNY and CDR2 is SVGAGI (reference sequence). This CDR3 region has 15 residues. CDR3 residues: CASTADTASSYEQYF. The CDR3 nucleotides are TGTGCCAGCACCGCCGACACAGCCAGCTCCTACGAGCAGTACTTC.

The V and J genes are TRBV4-1 and TRBJ1-1, with 8 bases that match TRBD1. V was pared by 4 bases and J by 4 bases, with 8 bases of the junction left unmatched. Looked up from germline, CDR1 is MGHRA and CDR2 is YSYEKL. The CDR3 length is 15 residues. The CDR3 DNA follows: TGCGCCAGCAGCCTCGGACAGGGAGAGGGCACTGAAGCTTTCTTT. This encodes CASSLGQGEGTEAFF.

A word on this clone: One end of the junction does not line up with germline, which may come from a read error. The V call is TRBV11-3, the J call TRBJ2-7; D call uncertain. CDR1 is SGHNT, CDR2 YENEEA, per germline. There are 17 residues in the CDR3. In DNA, the CDR3 is TGTGCCAGCAGCCTAGACCGATTTGGCAGAAGCTCCTACGAGCAGTACTTC. This codes for CASSLDRFGRSSYEQYF. The entire variable domain, with the rest obtained from reference TRBV11-3 and TRBJ2-7, is as follows: EAGVVQSPRYKIIEKKQPVAFWCNPISGHNTLYWYLQNLGQGPELLIRYENEEAVDDSQLPKDRFSAERLKGVDSTLKIQPAELGDSAVYLCASSLDRFGRSSYEQYFGPGTRLTVT.

The chain joins TRBV5-4 to TRBJ1-6; D not resolved. This CDR3 region has 17 residues. CDR1 is SGHNT and CDR2 is YYREEE in the germline V gene (reference sequence). V lost 1 base, J lost 9 bases, and 20 bases lay in between. The CDR3 region is CASSLYPPQLTPSPLHF. As DNA, the CDR3 is TGTGCCAGCAGCTTGTACCCGCCGCAACTAACCCCTTCACCCCTCCACTTT.

The chain is built from TRBV4-3 and TRBJ1-4, with D possibly being TRBD1 (5 bases). The CDR3 has 16 residues. V was pared by 1 base and J by 8 bases, with 17 bases between. Germline CDR1 and CDR2: LGHNA and YSLEER. The CDR3 spells CASSQVRGREWEKLFF. DNA for the CDR3: TGCGCCAGCAGCCAAGTGCGGGGCAGGGAATGGGAAAAACTGTTTTTT.

This clone appeared a single time. The chain joins TRBV5-6 to TRBJ2-3; unclear D gene. This CDR3 region has 14 residues. The ends were cut back, 4 bases at V and 2 bases at J, with 11 bases in the middle. From germline, CDR1 is SGHDT and CDR2 YYEEEE. The CDR3 region is CASSPPTITDTQYF. In nucleotides, the CDR3 is TGTGCCAGCAGCCCCCCTACGATCACAGATACGCAGTATTTT. Full variable domain (missing parts from reference TRBV5-6 and TRBJ2-3): DAGVTQSPTHLIKTRGQQVTLRCSPKSGHDTVSWYQQALGQGPQFIFQYYEEEERQRGNFPDRFSGHQFPNYSSELNVNALLLGDSALYLCASSPPTITDTQYFGPGTRLTVL.

CDR3 region: CASSVASGSEYEQYF. DNA of the CDR3: TGTGCCAGCAGCGTAGCATCGGGGTCTGAATACGAGCAGTACTTC. J is TRBJ2-7 and V is TRBV9; a weak D match, TRBD2 (5 bases). CDR3 length: 15 amino acids. V was shortened by 0 bases and J by 4 bases, with 14 bases between the two germline ends. CDR1 and CDR2 from the germline V gene are SGDLS and YYNGEE. Combining the CDR3 with reference TRBV9 and TRBJ2-7 gives the whole variable domain DSGVTQTPKHLITATGQRVTLRCSPRSGDLSVYWYQQSLDQGLQFLIQYYNGEERAKGNILERFSAQQFPDLHSELNLSSLELGDSALYFCASSVASGSEYEQYFGPGTRLTVT.

V and J are TRBV30 and TRBJ2-5; D tentatively fits TRBD1 or TRBD2 (6 bases each). Germline-derived CDR1 and CDR2 are GTSNPN and SVGIG (reference sequence). Trimming stripped 4 bases from V and 4 bases from J, with 13 bases between. CDR3 length equals 13 residues. The CDR3 bases are TGTGCCTGGACGGGGGCCCGTGGAGAGACCCAGTACTTC. This codes for CAWTGARGETQYF.

This chain links TRBV15 with TRBJ1-2, with D possibly being TRBD1 (6 bases). The CDR3 length is 15 residues. Germline V gene sequence: CDR1 LNHNV, CDR2 YYDKDF (reference sequence). The germline V and J ends were trimmed by 5 bases and 4 bases, with 17 bases remaining between them. The DNA of the CDR3 is TGTGCCACCAGCGTTGAGCAGGGGATCGGCTATGGCTACACCTTC. This encodes CATSVEQGIGYGYTF.

V and J are TRBV19 and TRBJ2-5; 7 bases are a match to TRBD1. Near its end, the DNA agrees better with TRBJ2-7, so the J call may be wrong. CDR1 is LNHDA and CDR2 is SQIVND in the germline V gene (reference sequence). This CDR3 is built from 14 residues. The CDR3 DNA reads TGTGCCAGTAGTATAGAAGGGGGCTTGGGCGAGCAGTACTTC. Amino acids: CASSIEGGLGEQYF.

V and J are TRBV5-1 and TRBJ1-1, with 7 bases that match TRBD1. The V and J ends lost 6 bases and 2 bases, in that order; junction bases with no gene match: 7. Germline CDR1 reads SGHRS; CDR2 reads YFSETQ. This CDR3 comprises 14 residues. The CDR3 DNA is TGCGCCAGCACTATCGGGACAGTCAACACTGAAGCTTTCTTT. It yields the protein CASTIGTVNTEAFF.

The count of this clone is one. The rearrangement links TRBV9 to TRBJ2-2; D unclear. The CDR3 covers 14 residues. Germline CDR1 reads SGDLS; CDR2 reads YYNGEE. The V and J ends lost 2 bases and 3 bases respectively, with 8 bases between them. The CDR3 is CASSVRTDTGELFF. CDR3 nucleotides: TGTGCCAGCAGCGTTCGTACAGACACCGGGGAGCTGTTTTTT.

The chain joins TRBV6-6 to TRBJ1-1; D is unresolved. The CDR3 consists of 14 residues. Per the germline V gene, CDR1 is MNHNY and CDR2 is SVGAGI (reference sequence). The V end was cut by 0 bases, the J end by 6 bases, with 11 bases between. For the CDR3, the DNA is TGTGCCAGCAGTTACTCGGGCGGCGCCCCTGAAGCTTTCTTT. Protein sequence: CASSYSGGAPEAFF.

The chain couples TRBV6-1 to TRBJ1-5; 8 bases match TRBD1. The CDR3 is 14 residues long. After removal of 5 bases from V and 3 bases from J, the junction contained 3 bases not matched to a gene. Germline lookup yields CDR1 MNHNS and CDR2 SASEGT. CDR3 amino acids: CASSWDRTNQPQHF. The CDR3 nucleotides are TGTGCCAGCAGTTGGGACAGGACCAATCAGCCCCAGCATTTT.

The chain uses TRBV12-5 and TRBJ2-1, with D perhaps matching TRBD2 (5 bases). The CDR3 runs to 14 residues. The V and J ends lost 6 bases and 7 bases respectively, with 16 bases between them. The V gene's germline CDR1 is LGHNT and CDR2 FRNRAP. The chain's CDR3 is CASGDSNRPNEQFF. DNA of the CDR3: TGTGCTAGTGGGGACTCCAATAGACCTAATGAGCAGTTCTTC.

This sequence joins TRBV5-1 and TRBJ2-3, with 8 bases lining up with TRBD2. The V gene's germline CDR1 is SGHRS and CDR2 YFSETQ. This CDR3 region has 16 residues. Trimming cost V 4 bases and J 1 base; bases outside gene matches: 8. The CDR3 nucleotides read TGCGCCAGCAGCAGGGGACTAGTTCCTGGCACAGATACGCAGTATTTT. This gives the protein CASSRGLVPGTDTQYF.

This chain's CDR3 is CASSSWRSTAGQPQHF. The CDR3 region has the DNA TGTGCCAGCAGCTCCTGGAGGTCGACGGCTGGTCAGCCCCAGCATTTT. The chain uses TRBV5-6 and TRBJ1-5, with no clear D. Trimming shortened V by 3 bases and J by 6 bases, and 19 bases separated the two germline ends. This CDR3 has 16 residues. Germline lookup yields CDR1 SGHDT and CDR2 YYEEEE.

This clone was counted a single time. At one end, the junction sequence differs from germline, possibly due to a read error. The J gene is TRBJ2-7, the V gene TRBV5-4; no reliable D call. Germline V gene sequence: CDR1 SGHNT, CDR2 YYREEE (reference sequence). The CDR3 runs to 12 residues. The CDR3 loop reads CASSLGAGKPLF. CDR3 DNA: TGTGCCAGCAGCTTGGGGGCAGGAAAGCCCCTCTTC.

This chain links TRBV7-8 with TRBJ1-2; D is perhaps TRBD1 (6 bases). The CDR3 spans 15 residues. V was trimmed by 3 bases and J by 3 bases, leaving 14 bases between them. The germline gives CDR1 SGHVS, CDR2 FQNEAQ. The CDR3 DNA is TGTGCCAGCAGCTTGGACAGCCGGGGAGACTATGGCTACACCTTC. This sequence encodes CASSLDSRGDYGYTF. The variable domain in full, with the rest retrieved from reference TRBV7-8 and TRBJ1-2, is GAGVSQSPRYKVAKRGQDVALRCDPISGHVSLFWYQQALGQGPEFLTYFQNEAQLDKSGLPSDRFFAERPEGSVSTLKIQRTQQEDSAVYLCASSLDSRGDYGYTFGSGTRLTVV.

V and J are TRBV4-1 and TRBJ1-2; D perhaps matches TRBD1 (5 bases). Germline CDR1 MGHRA, CDR2 YSYEKL. The CDR3 has 16 residues. Deletions cut 0 bases from V and 7 bases from J, with 18 bases between. As DNA, the CDR3 is TGCGCCAGCAGCCAAGAGGGGGGTCATGTCAGGTTTGGCTACACCTTC. Amino acids: CASSQEGGHVRFGYTF.